These 22 T cell receptor beta chains were all obtained from the same sample, sequenced in a study of T cells in Graves' hyperthyroidism and ophthalmopathy. RNA transcripts were the template for amplifying TCR beta CDR3 regions. Using the HTBI primer set, a first-round RT-PCR was run on the TCR CDR3. MiXCR was run by TCRdb on the multiplex PCR reads, yielding one entry per CDR3 protein. The table shows 550,000 to 650,000 distinct CDR3 sequences, with around 13% occurring only once. The sequenced sample was blood. These receptors originate from a woman aged 40 to 50 with Graves' hyperthyroidism.

This clonotype has at least ten counts. This chain connects TRBV29-1 to TRBJ1-1; D uncertain. The CDR3 runs 13 residues. Germline CDR1 SQVTM, CDR2 ANQGSEA. The V end was cut by 4 bases, the J end by 1 base, with 10 bases between. The CDR3 spells CSVVGIRNTEAFF. In DNA, the CDR3 is TGCAGCGTTGTTGGTATTAGGAACACTGAAGCTTTCTTT. The full variable domain, in which reference TRBV29-1 and TRBJ1-1 provide the parts outside the CDR3, is SAVISQKPSRDICQRGTSLTIQCQVDSQVTMMFWYRQQPGQSLTLIATANQGSEATYESGFVIDKFPISRPNLTFSTLTVSNMSPEDSSIYLCSVVGIRNTEAFFGQGTRLTVV.

V is TRBV29-1 and J is TRBJ2-5; D perhaps matches TRBD1 (5 bases). The CDR3 consists of 17 residues. V was pared by 0 bases and J by 5 bases, with 22 bases between. The germline V gene has CDR1 SQVTM and CDR2 ANQGSEA. The CDR3 nucleotides read TGCAGCGTTGAAGATCTTCAGGGCCGTTCCTTATACGAGACCCAGTACTTC. This translates into CSVEDLQGRSLYETQYF.

This clonotype was detected ten times or more. This chain links TRBV6-6 with TRBJ2-5; 9 nucleotides agree with TRBD2. CDR1 and CDR2 from the germline V gene are MNHNY and SVGAGI (reference sequence). The CDR3 is made up of 17 amino acids. After removal of 2 bases from V and 5 bases from J, the junction contained 12 bases not matched to a gene. The CDR3 DNA is TGTGCCAGCAGTTACATTGGGCGGGAGGGCCCAGGGGAGACCCAGTACTTC. The encoded protein is CASSYIGREGPGETQYF.

This chain connects TRBV5-6 to TRBJ1-3; no reliable D call. Germline V gives CDR1 SGHDT, CDR2 YYEEEE. V lost 1 base to trimming and J lost 5 bases, with 13 bases between them. The CDR3 has 15 amino acids. CDR3 amino acids: CASSLSLGTRNTIYF. Here the CDR3 DNA reads TGTGCCAGCAGCTTGTCCCTCGGAACACGAAACACCATATATTTT.

This clonotype was counted many times. The chain recombines TRBV2 with TRBJ1-5, with D perhaps TRBD1 (5 bases). CDR3 length: 18 residues. The V gene lost 5 bases and the J gene lost 2 bases, with 22 bases spanning the gap. Germline CDR1 and CDR2: SNHLY and FYNNEI. The CDR3 spells CASSNVGGLNIRNQPQHF. The CDR3 nucleotides read TGTGCCAGCAGTAACGTCGGGGGTTTGAATATCCGCAATCAGCCCCAGCATTTT. Filled out from reference TRBV2 and TRBJ1-5, the complete variable domain reads EPEVTQTPSHQVTQMGQEVILRCVPISNHLYFYWYRQILGQKVEFLVSFYNNEISEKSEIFDDQFSVERPDGSNFTLKIRSTKLEDSAMYFCASSNVGGLNIRNQPQHFGDGTRLSIL.

There are many counts of this clonotype. CDR3 residues: CASSLEGDLGPQHF. DNA of the CDR3: TGTGCCAGCAGCTTAGAGGGAGACCTAGGGCCCCAGCATTTT. The chain combines TRBV7-9 with TRBJ1-5; D is undetermined. The germline gives CDR1 SEHNR, CDR2 FQNEAQ (reference sequence). The length of the CDR3 is 14 residues. Trimming removed 1 base at V and 9 bases at J, with 13 bases between.

This clonotype came up many times. The CDR3 sequence is CASSSLMGEQYF. The CDR3 coding sequence is TGTGCCAGCAGTTCGTTGATGGGGGAGCAGTACTTC. This chain connects TRBV28 to TRBJ2-7; D is unclear. The CDR3 runs to 12 residues. The V end lost 4 bases, the J end lost 7 bases, and 11 bases lay between the germline ends. The germline gives CDR1 MDHEN, CDR2 SYDVKM.

This clonotype was counted ten times or more. V usage is TRBV18 and J usage is TRBJ2-3; no clear D gene. V was clipped by 0 bases and J by 2 bases, with 6 bases between them. The germline CDR1 and CDR2 sequences are KGHSH and LQKENI. This CDR3 comprises 14 residues. This CDR3 is CASSPPVNTDTQYF. The CDR3 DNA follows: TGTGCCAGCTCACCACCGGTAAACACAGATACGCAGTATTTT. Supplemented by reference TRBV18 and TRBJ2-3, the full variable domain reads NAGVMQNPRHLVRRRGQEARLRCSPMKGHSHVYWYRQLPEEGLKFMVYLQKENIIDESGMPKERFSAEFPKEGPSILRIQQVVRGDSAAYFCASSPPVNTDTQYFGPGTRLTVL.

This clonotype was seen at least ten times. CDR3 sequence: CSERLAGATDTQYF. The CDR3 coding sequence is TGCAGTGAAAGACTAGCGGGGGCCACAGATACGCAGTATTTT. The rearrangement joins TRBV20-1 to TRBJ2-3; 12 bases align to TRBD2. The CDR3 is 14 amino acids. Trimming cost V 7 bases and J 2 bases; bases outside gene matches: 4. CDR1 and CDR2 from the germline V gene are DFQATT and SNEGSKA (reference sequence).

This clonotype came up many times. The chain links TRBV11-2 to TRBJ1-5; 7 nucleotides align to TRBD1. V gave up 2 bases and J gave up 7 bases; unmatched junction bases: 5. The germline V gene has CDR1 SGHAT and CDR2 FQNNGV. CDR3 length: 14 amino acids. The CDR3: CASSLTGVGQPQHF. CDR3 nucleotides: TGTGCCAGCAGCTTAACAGGGGTAGGGCAGCCCCAGCATTTT.

This clonotype was observed a handful of times. The junction shows a germline mismatch at one end, possibly a read error. V usage is TRBV6-1 and J usage is TRBJ2-3, with D perhaps TRBD1 or TRBD2 (6 bases each). This CDR3 is built from 15 residues. CDR1 is MNHNS and CDR2 is SASEGT in the germline V gene. The CDR3 nucleotides are TGTGCCAGCGGTGAAGGGGGGTCCCGAGGAGATACGCAGTATTTT. Its translation: CASGEGGSRGDTQYF.

This clonotype was counted at least ten times. The CDR3 here is CASSESNQPQHF. DNA for the CDR3: TGTGCCAGCAGTGAAAGCAATCAGCCCCAGCATTTT. This chain uses TRBV6-1 with TRBJ1-5; D gene ambiguous. Germline V CDR1 and CDR2: MNHNS, SASEGT. CDR3 length equals 12 residues. Trimming pared 2 bases from V and 1 base from J, leaving 0 bases between.

This clonotype was seen only a few times. V usage is TRBV19 and J usage is TRBJ1-1, with D perhaps TRBD1 (6 bases). Germline V lookup: CDR1 LNHDA, CDR2 SQIVND (reference sequence). The V and J ends lost 5 bases and 3 bases respectively, with 10 bases between them. The CDR3 contains 13 residues. The CDR3 sequence: CASSGGQDTEAFF. Here the CDR3 DNA reads TGTGCCAGTAGTGGGGGGCAGGACACTGAAGCTTTCTTT. Filled out from reference TRBV19 and TRBJ1-1, the complete variable domain reads DGGITQSPKYLFRKEGQNVTLSCEQNLNHDAMYWYRQDPGQGLRLIYYSQIVNDFQKGDIAEGYSVSREKKESFPLTVTSAQKNPTAFYLCASSGGQDTEAFFGQGTRLTVV.

This clonotype was observed many times. This chain joins TRBV7-2 and TRBJ2-1; TRBD1 agrees at 7 bases. The CDR3 sequence is 15 residues long. J lost 6 bases, V lost 6 bases, and 11 bases had no gene match. CDR1 and CDR2 from the germline V gene are SGHTA and FQGNSA. In DNA, the CDR3 is TGTGCCAGCAGTCGATCCGGACAGGTTGGCAATGAGCAGTTCTTC. As protein: CASSRSGQVGNEQFF.

This clonotype was counted at least ten times. V usage is TRBV30 and J usage is TRBJ2-1, with D possibly being TRBD1 (6 bases). The germline gives CDR1 GTSNPN, CDR2 SVGIG (reference sequence). The length of the CDR3 is 14 residues. The V end was cut by 0 bases, the J end by 3 bases, with 9 bases between. This chain's CDR3 is CAWSVGGHYNEQFF. CDR3 sequence (DNA): TGTGCCTGGAGTGTTGGGGGACACTACAATGAGCAGTTCTTC.

On this clonotype itself: A much larger clonotype is one base distant, so this may be a read error. The chain has TRBV7-9 and TRBJ2-1, with D possibly TRBD1 on 7 matching bases. Trimming removed 4 bases at V and 8 bases at J, with 12 bases between. CDR3 length: 13 amino acids. Looked up from germline, CDR1 is SEHNR and CDR2 is FQNEAQ (reference sequence). The CDR3 bases are TGTGCCAGCAGCTCCAGGGGGGTGGATGAGCAGTTCTTC. Residues: CASSSRGVDEQFF.

This clonotype has a handful of counts. This sequence joins TRBV7-8 and TRBJ2-7, with TRBD1 matching 7 bases. Germline lookup yields CDR1 SGHVS and CDR2 FQNEAQ. CDR3 length equals 15 residues. V gave up 1 base and J gave up 3 bases; unmatched junction bases: 6. As DNA, the CDR3 is TGTGCCAGCAGCTTAGGAGGGGGCACCTTCTACGAGCAGTACTTC. Protein: CASSLGGGTFYEQYF.

This clonotype was detected ten times or more. The V gene is TRBV20-1, the J gene TRBJ2-1; D possibly corresponds to TRBD1 (6 bases). This CDR3 is built from 16 residues. Germline V gene lookup returns CDR1 DFQATT and CDR2 SNEGSKA (reference sequence). Trimming took 5 bases from V and 0 from J, leaving 17 bases between them. DNA of the CDR3: TGCAGTGCTCTTACGACAGGCCTACTCTCCTACAATGAGCAGTTCTTC. This encodes CSALTTGLLSYNEQFF.

V is TRBV2 and J is TRBJ1-5; D call uncertain. CDR3 length: 13 residues. Germline V gene data show CDR1 as SNHLY and CDR2 as FYNNEI. V lost 6 bases and J 4 bases, leaving 10 bases between the germline ends. Here the CDR3 reads CASRETLNQPQHF. The CDR3 DNA sequence: TGTGCCAGCAGAGAGACTCTTAATCAGCCCCAGCATTTT.

In this sample, this clonotype turned up a few times. The chain recombines TRBV5-1 with TRBJ2-7, with TRBD2 identical over 7 bases. Germline assignment: CDR1 SGHRS and CDR2 YFSETQ. Trimming at V came to 0 bases and at J to 2 bases, leaving 5 bases not matched to a gene. The CDR3 is 15 amino acids. The CDR3 region has the DNA TGCGCCAGCAGCTTGGGGGGGACTACCCCCTACGAGCAGTACTTC. Translation gives CASSLGGTTPYEQYF.

This clonotype was counted at least ten times. The chain links TRBV28 to TRBJ2-3; D unresolved. Per germline, CDR1 MDHEN and CDR2 SYDVKM. This CDR3 comprises 15 residues. Trimming pared 6 bases from V and 0 bases from J, leaving 13 bases between. CDR3 amino acids: CASSSSSPSTDTQYF. The CDR3 DNA sequence: TGTGCCAGCAGCTCCTCCTCTCCTAGCACAGATACGCAGTATTTT.

This clonotype was detected only once. The chain recombines TRBV30 with TRBJ1-1, with 9 bases identical to TRBD1. This CDR3 comprises 14 residues. V lost 0 bases, J lost 5 bases, and 4 bases stayed unmatched. Germline V gives CDR1 GTSNPN, CDR2 SVGIG (reference sequence). The CDR3 coding sequence is TGTGCCTGGAGTGTTTCGGACAGGGGAACTGAAGCTTTCTTT. Protein: CAWSVSDRGTEAFF.